This TCR beta chain comes out of a study of shared clonotypes between healthy human individuals. The CDR3 length is 11 residues. Between the trimmed V and J ends, which lost 3 bases and 8 bases, there was a span of 10 bases. The germline V gene has CDR1 DFQATT and CDR2 SNEGSKA (reference sequence). The assay ran at deep level. Replicate PCRs from sorted subsets contained approximately 220 ng DNA, which is 30,000 to 35,000 T cell genomes. Only in-frame clones appear in the TCRdb table, and some are missing; sequencing was by immunoSEQ multiplex PCR. This sample yields some 2 million clones, of which around 95% are seen a single time; 0.13% belongs to the top ten. Findings and limits, study-wide: The study found lower generation probabilities in non-shared clonotypes than in those shared by all four donors. Approximately 5% was the fraction of naive CD4 clonotypes found shared across a handful of donors.

The sample holds one count of this clone. What it binds is not known. The specimen was naive CD4+ T cells sorted from blood. Subset specified: CD45RA+ positively selected. The TCR originated in a man in his late teens or twenties in good health. The chain recombines TRBV20-1 with TRBJ1-2, with a possible D match to TRBD1 (5 bases). CDR3 in amino acids: CSASNEGGYTF. CDR3 DNA sequence: TGCAGTGCTAGCAACGAGGGGGGCTACACCTTC.